The clone carrying this TCR beta chain showed up many times. The data derive from a study of molecular identifiers for immune sequencing clone quantification. Previously described methods and listed TCR primers produced bulk TCR libraries. TCRdb re-derived calls from the PCR reads in MiXCR, one entry per CDR3 protein. There are some 320,000 distinct CDR3 sequences in the sample; over 20% occur only once, and approximately 0.85% lies in the top ten. V dropped 5 bases and J dropped 2 bases, with 24 bases sitting between them. This CDR3 contains 18 residues. Germline assignment: CDR1 SGHKS and CDR2 YYEKEE (reference sequence).

Sequenced: naive CD8+ T cells from blood, with Jurkat cell RNA spiked in. As to subset: FACS-sorted CD8+CD4-CCR7+CD45RA+ naive T cells. The sequence came from a human donor in good health. Some libraries in this study had Jurkat cell RNA spiked in. The J gene is TRBJ2-3, the V gene TRBV5-5; D is perhaps TRBD1 (6 bases). The CDR3 region is CASRTPGQPLEDTDTQYF. The DNA for the CDR3 is TGTGCCAGCAGAACACCGGGACAACCTTTAGAGGACACAGATACGCAGTATTTT.